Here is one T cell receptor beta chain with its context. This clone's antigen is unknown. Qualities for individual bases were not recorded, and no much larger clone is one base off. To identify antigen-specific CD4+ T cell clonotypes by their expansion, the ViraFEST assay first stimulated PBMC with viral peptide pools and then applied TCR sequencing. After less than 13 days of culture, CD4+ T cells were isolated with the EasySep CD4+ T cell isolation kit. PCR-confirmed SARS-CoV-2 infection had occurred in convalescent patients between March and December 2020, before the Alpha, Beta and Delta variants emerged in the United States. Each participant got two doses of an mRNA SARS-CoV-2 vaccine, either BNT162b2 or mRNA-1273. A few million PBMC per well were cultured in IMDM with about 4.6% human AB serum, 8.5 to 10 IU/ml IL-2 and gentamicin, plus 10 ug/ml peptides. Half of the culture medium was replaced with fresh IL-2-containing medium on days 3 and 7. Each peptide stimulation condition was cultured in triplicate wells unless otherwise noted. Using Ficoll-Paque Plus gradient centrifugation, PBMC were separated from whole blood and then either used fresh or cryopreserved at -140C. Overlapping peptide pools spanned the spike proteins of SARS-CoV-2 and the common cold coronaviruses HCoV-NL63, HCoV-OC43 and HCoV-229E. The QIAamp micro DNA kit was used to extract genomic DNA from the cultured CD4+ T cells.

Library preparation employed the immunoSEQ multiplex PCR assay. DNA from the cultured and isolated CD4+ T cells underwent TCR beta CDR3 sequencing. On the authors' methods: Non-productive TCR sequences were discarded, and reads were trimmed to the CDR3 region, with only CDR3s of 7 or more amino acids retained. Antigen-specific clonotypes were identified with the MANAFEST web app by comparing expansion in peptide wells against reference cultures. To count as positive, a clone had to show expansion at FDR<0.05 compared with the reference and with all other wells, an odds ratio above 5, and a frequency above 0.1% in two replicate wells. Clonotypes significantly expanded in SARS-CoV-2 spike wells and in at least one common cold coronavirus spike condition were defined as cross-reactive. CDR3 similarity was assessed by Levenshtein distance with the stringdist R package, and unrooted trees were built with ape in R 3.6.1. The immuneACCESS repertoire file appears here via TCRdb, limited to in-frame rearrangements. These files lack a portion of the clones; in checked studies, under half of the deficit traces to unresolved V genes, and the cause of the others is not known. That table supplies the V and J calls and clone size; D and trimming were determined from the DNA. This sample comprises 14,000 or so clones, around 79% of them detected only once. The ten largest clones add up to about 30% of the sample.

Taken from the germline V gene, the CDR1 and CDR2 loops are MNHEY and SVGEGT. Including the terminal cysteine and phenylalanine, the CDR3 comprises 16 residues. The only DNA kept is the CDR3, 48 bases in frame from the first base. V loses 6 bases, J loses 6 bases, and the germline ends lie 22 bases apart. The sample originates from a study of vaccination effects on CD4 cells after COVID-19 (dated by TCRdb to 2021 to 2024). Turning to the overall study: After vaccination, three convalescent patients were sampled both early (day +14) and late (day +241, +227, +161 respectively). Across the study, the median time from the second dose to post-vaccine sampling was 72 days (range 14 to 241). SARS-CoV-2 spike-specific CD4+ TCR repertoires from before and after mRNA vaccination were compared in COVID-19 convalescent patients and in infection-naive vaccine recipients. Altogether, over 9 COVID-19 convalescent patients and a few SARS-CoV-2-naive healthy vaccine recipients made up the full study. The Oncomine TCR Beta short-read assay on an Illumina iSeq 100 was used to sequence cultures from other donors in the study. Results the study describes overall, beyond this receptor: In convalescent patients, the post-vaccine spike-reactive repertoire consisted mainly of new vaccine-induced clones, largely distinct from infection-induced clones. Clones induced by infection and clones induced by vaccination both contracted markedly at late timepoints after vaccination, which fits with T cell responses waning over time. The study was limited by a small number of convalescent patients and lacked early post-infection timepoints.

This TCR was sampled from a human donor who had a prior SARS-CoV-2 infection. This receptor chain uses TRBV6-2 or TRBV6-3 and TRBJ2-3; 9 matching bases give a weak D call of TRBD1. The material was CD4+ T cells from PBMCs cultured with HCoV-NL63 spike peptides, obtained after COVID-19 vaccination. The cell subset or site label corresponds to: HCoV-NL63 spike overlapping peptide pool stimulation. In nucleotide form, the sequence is TGTGCCAGCAGCCGGGGGGGGACAGGGCGTTTGGATACGCAGTATTTT. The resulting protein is CASSRGGTGRLDTQYF.